What follows are 6 T cell receptor beta chains derived from one specimen sequenced in a study of OX40 agonist ivuxolimab in advanced cancers. Data came from immunoSEQ multiplex PCR; TCRdb stores just in-frame clones and leaves some out. Among 55,000 to 70,000 clones, around nine tenths were seen once, and the ten largest hold less than 10%. The sample here was CD4+ or CD8+ T cells sorted from blood, taken in a trial of the OX40 agonist ivuxolimab. All receptors derive from an adult with an advanced solid tumor such as melanoma, head and neck, liver or kidney cancer.

This chain uses TRBV5-1 with TRBJ1-4; TRBD1 matches at 9 bases. V dropped 3 bases and J dropped 4; count of bases not matched to a gene: 7. The CDR3 totals 16 residues. Germline V gene data show CDR1 as SGHRS and CDR2 as YFSETQ. As DNA, the CDR3 is TGCGCCAGCAGCTCGGCTGGACAGGGGAGTAATGAAAAACTGTTTTTT. Translating it yields CASSSAGQGSNEKLFF.

The rearrangement uses TRBV7-9 and TRBJ1-4; 9 bases agree with TRBD1. The CDR3 consists of 15 residues. In germline, CDR1 is SEHNR, CDR2 FQNEAQ (reference sequence). Trimming removed 7 bases from V and 8 bases from J; junction bases left unmatched: 11. The CDR3 nucleotides are TGTGCCAGCACCACATTGACAGGGGGGGAGGAAAAACTGTTTTTT. It translates to CASTTLTGGEEKLFF.

The chain combines TRBV5-4 with TRBJ1-4; D remains unclear. Between the trimmed V and J ends, which lost 0 bases and 5 bases, there was a span of 11 bases. This CDR3 is 15 amino acids long. CDR1 and CDR2 from the germline V gene are SGHNT and YYREEE (reference sequence). The CDR3 bases are TGTGCCAGCAGCTTGGAGTGGGGAAGAAATGAAAAACTGTTTTTT. Translating it yields CASSLEWGRNEKLFF.

This chain links TRBV5-4 with TRBJ1-2; D not certain. Germline values: CDR1 SGHNT, CDR2 YYREEE (reference sequence). The length of the CDR3 is 12 residues. Trimming left V 0 bases short and J 8 bases short, with 8 bases between. The CDR3 is CASSLASIGYTF. CDR3 bases: TGTGCCAGCAGCTTGGCCAGTATCGGCTACACCTTC.

This clone was seen just once. The chain is built from TRBV7-9 and TRBJ2-5; D unclear. Germline V CDR1 and CDR2: SEHNR, FQNEAQ (reference sequence). The ends were cut back, 6 bases at V and 4 bases at J, with 6 bases in the middle. The CDR3 consists of 11 residues. Written as DNA, the CDR3 is TGTGCCAGCAGGCTAACAGAGACCCAGTACTTC. Translation gives CASRLTETQYF.

This chain connects TRBV7-9 to TRBJ2-7; the match to TRBD1 covers 7 bases. The CDR3 contains 15 residues. Germline lookup yields CDR1 SEHNR and CDR2 FQNEAQ (reference sequence). V lost 2 bases to trimming and J lost 3 bases; unmatched junction nucleotides: 7. The CDR3 reads CASSLIQGERYEQYF. The CDR3 nucleotides read TGTGCCAGCAGCTTAATCCAGGGGGAACGCTACGAGCAGTACTTC.